Below, 27 T cell receptor beta chains from the same sample are listed, as sequenced in a study of T-cell reconstitution after alpha-beta-depleted transplantation in children. As it was prepared, the TCRbeta library received unique molecular identifiers. TCRdb processed the PCR reads anew with MiXCR; each CDR3 protein has one entry. The data show just under 250,000 distinct CDR3 sequences, under 30% seen once. Specimen: PBMCs, collected before TCRalphabeta/CD19-depleted stem cell transplant. The receptors originated from a girl aged 2-10 years with Fanconi anemia, due to receive a stem cell transplant.

At least ten counts were recorded for this clonotype. The J gene is TRBJ2-5, the V gene TRBV7-7; 9 nucleotides agree with TRBD1. Germline trimming cut 5 bases from V and 0 bases from J; bases unmatched to any gene: 4. Germline-derived CDR1 and CDR2 are SSHAT and FNYEAQ (reference sequence). The CDR3 spans 15 residues. This CDR3 reads CASSLQGAYQETQYF. Here the CDR3 DNA reads TGTGCCAGCAGCCTACAGGGGGCGTACCAAGAGACCCAGTACTTC. Variable domain in full (rest from reference TRBV7-7 and TRBJ2-5): GAGVSQSPRYKVTKRGQDVTLRCDPISSHATLYWYQQALGQGPEFLTYFNYEAQPDKSGLPSDRFSAERPEGSISTLTIQRTEQRDSAMYRCASSLQGAYQETQYFGPGTRLLVL.

The chain recombines TRBV10-2 with TRBJ1-5; 8 bases fit TRBD1. Germline V gives CDR1 WSHSY, CDR2 SAAADI. This CDR3 region has 18 residues. Trimming cost V 3 bases and J 6 bases; bases outside gene matches: 16. The CDR3 spells CASSDRGRQGTRGQPQHF. In nucleotides, the CDR3 is TGCGCCAGCAGTGACCGGGGAAGACAGGGGACGAGGGGTCAGCCCCAGCATTTT.

V is TRBV16 and J is TRBJ2-5; a weak D match, TRBD2 (6 bases). The CDR3 contains 12 residues. Trimming cost V 8 bases and J 3 bases, with 10 bases left between them. Germline-derived CDR1 and CDR2 are KGHSY and FQNENV. This chain's CDR3 is CASCPGEETQYF. The CDR3 DNA reads TGTGCCAGCTGTCCGGGGGAAGAGACCCAGTACTTC.

This clonotype was observed once. This chain joins TRBV20-1 and TRBJ2-1; possibly TRBD1 or TRBD2 for D (5 bases each). CDR1 DFQATT and CDR2 SNEGSKA come from the germline V gene (reference sequence). This CDR3 region has 15 residues. Trimming removed 2 bases at V and 4 bases at J, with 15 bases between. CDR3 coding DNA: TGCAGTGCTAGACTGGGATGGGACGCATACAATGAGCAGTTCTTC. Translated, it gives CSARLGWDAYNEQFF.

This clonotype has more than one count but fewer than ten. The chain joins TRBV25-1 to TRBJ2-5; TRBD1 might be the D (5 bases). The ends were cut back, 1 base at V and 4 bases at J, with 10 bases in the middle. The CDR3 loop spans 14 amino acids. Germline V gene data show CDR1 as MGHDK and CDR2 as SYGVNS. The CDR3 DNA is TGTGCCAGCAGTGAATCGCCTAGGGGAGAGACCCAGTACTTC. Translating gives CASSESPRGETQYF.

This clonotype was counted many times. This chain connects TRBV20-1 to TRBJ2-7; 14 bases align to TRBD2. The CDR3 sequence is 16 residues long. Unmatched junction bases numbered 13, after V lost 3 bases and J lost 9 bases. The germline gives CDR1 DFQATT, CDR2 SNEGSKA (reference sequence). The CDR3 DNA reads as TGCAGTGCTAGCGGGATGACTAGCGGGGGGGCAGCGGGGCAGTACTTC. Translating it yields CSASGMTSGGAAGQYF.

This clonotype was detected ten times or more. V and J are TRBV21-1 and TRBJ2-1; the table's D call, TRBD2, has no DNA check behind it. TRBV21-1 is reported as a pseudogene. This CDR3 is 17 amino acids long. The CDR3 here is CASSNDGLAGFYNEQFF. The CDR3 DNA sequence: TGTGCCAGCAGCAATGACGGACTAGCGGGATTTTACAATGAGCAGTTCTTC.

This clonotype was detected only a few times. J is TRBJ2-3 and V is TRBV20-1, with D perhaps TRBD2 (6 bases). This CDR3 has 15 residues. The V gene lost 5 bases and the J gene lost 0 bases, with 15 bases spanning the gap. Germline V lookup: CDR1 DFQATT, CDR2 SNEGSKA (reference sequence). DNA of the CDR3: TGCAGTGCTGGACGTGCGGGGTTTAGCACAGATACGCAGTATTTT. The encoded protein is CSAGRAGFSTDTQYF.

The chain carries TRBV6-1 and TRBJ2-1; maybe TRBD2 (5 bases). The CDR3 length is 14 residues. Germline assignment: CDR1 MNHNS and CDR2 SASEGT. Trimming removed 0 bases at V and 4 bases at J, with 7 bases between. CDR3 in DNA: TGTGCCAGCAGTGAAGCGCCGGGGTACAATGAGCAGTTCTTC. Translating gives CASSEAPGYNEQFF.

This clonotype was recorded at least ten times. The chain uses TRBV18 and TRBJ2-7, with TRBD1 matching 10 bases. This CDR3 comprises 16 residues. Germline loops: CDR1 KGHSH, CDR2 LQKENI. Trimming at V came to 4 bases and at J to 2 bases, leaving 8 bases not matched to a gene. CDR3 region: CASSRGAGTGAYEQYF. The CDR3 nucleotides read TGTGCCAGCTCACGAGGAGCCGGGACAGGGGCCTACGAGCAGTACTTC.

This clonotype was seen ten or more times. The gene calls are TRBV6-2 or TRBV6-3 and TRBJ2-2, with TRBD1 matching 7 bases. The CDR3 loop spans 14 amino acids. Germline V gene lookup returns CDR1 MNHEY and CDR2 SVGEGT. The V and J ends lost 2 bases and 8 bases, in that order; junction bases with no gene match: 5. The CDR3 coding sequence is TGTGCCAGCAGTTACGGACAGGAAGGAGGGGAGCTGTTTTTT. Translating it yields CASSYGQEGGELFF.

In this sample, this clonotype turned up many times. The chain has TRBV4-1 and TRBJ2-1, with 11 bases lining up with TRBD2. V lost 1 base, J lost 4 bases, and 0 bases stayed unmatched. Germline values: CDR1 MGHRA, CDR2 YSYEKL. CDR3 length: 15 residues. The CDR3: CASSQGLAGYNEQFF. CDR3 nucleotides: TGCGCCAGCAGCCAAGGACTAGCGGGATACAATGAGCAGTTCTTC.

To note about this clonotype: A much larger clonotype is one base distant, so this may be a read error. The chain is built from TRBV25-1 and TRBJ1-3; D not resolved. The CDR3 contains 14 residues. In germline, CDR1 is MGHDK, CDR2 SYGVNS. CDR3 residues: CASSDPSSVNTIYF. CDR3 in DNA: TGTGCCAGCAGTGACCCAAGCTCTGTAAACACCATATATTTT.

The CDR3 region has the DNA TGTGCCAGTAGTATGGACTCGAGCTCCTACAATGAGCAGTTCTTC. Translated, it gives CASSMDSSSYNEQFF. The chain has TRBV19 and TRBJ2-1; D possibly corresponds to TRBD2 (5 bases). The CDR3 covers 15 residues. Germline loops: CDR1 LNHDA, CDR2 SQIVND (reference sequence). V lost 3 bases, J lost 0 bases, and 9 bases lay in between.

This clonotype appeared many times. The V and J genes are TRBV29-1 and TRBJ2-2; TRBD2 matches 13 bases. Germline assignment: CDR1 SQVTM and CDR2 ANQGSEA. The ends lost 6 bases at V and 0 bases at J; junction bases unmatched: 13. The CDR3 consists of 19 residues. CDR3 sequence: CSVKPGLAGRNPNTGELFF. The DNA of the CDR3 is TGCAGCGTGAAACCGGGACTAGCGGGAAGGAACCCGAACACCGGGGAGCTGTTTTTT.

Ten or more counts support this clonotype. The chain employs TRBV20-1 and TRBJ1-1; tentative D call: TRBD1 (5 bases). CDR3 length: 13 amino acids. V was pared by 3 bases and J by 2 bases, with 10 bases between. Germline CDR1 DFQATT, CDR2 SNEGSKA (reference sequence). The CDR3 protein is CSASGQPNTEAFF. CDR3 in DNA: TGCAGTGCTAGTGGACAACCTAACACTGAAGCTTTCTTT.

V is TRBV29-1 and J is TRBJ2-5; 10 bases line up with TRBD1. The ends lost 2 bases at V and 5 bases at J; junction bases unmatched: 5. The germline V gene encodes CDR1 SQVTM and CDR2 ANQGSEA. This CDR3 contains 14 residues. CDR3 region: CSVERDRGGETQYF. Here the CDR3 DNA reads TGCAGCGTTGAAAGGGACAGGGGCGGGGAGACCCAGTACTTC. Based on the CDR3 plus reference TRBV29-1 and TRBJ2-5, the full variable domain is SAVISQKPSRDICQRGTSLTIQCQVDSQVTMMFWYRQQPGQSLTLIATANQGSEATYESGFVIDKFPISRPNLTFSTLTVSNMSPEDSSIYLCSVERDRGGETQYFGPGTRLLVL.

The chain recombines TRBV9 with TRBJ2-5, with 10 bases lining up with TRBD2. This CDR3 region has 15 residues. Germline assignment: CDR1 SGDLS and CDR2 YYNGEE. After removal of 3 bases from V and 1 base from J, the junction contained 3 bases not matched to a gene. The CDR3 nucleotides read TGTGCCAGCAGCGCGGGACTAGCGATCCAAGAGACCCAGTACTTC. Amino acid sequence: CASSAGLAIQETQYF. The whole variable domain, filled in from reference TRBV9 and TRBJ2-5, reads DSGVTQTPKHLITATGQRVTLRCSPRSGDLSVYWYQQSLDQGLQFLIQYYNGEERAKGNILERFSAQQFPDLHSELNLSSLELGDSALYFCASSAGLAIQETQYFGPGTRLLVL.

This clonotype was recorded many times. The chain joins TRBV20-1 to TRBJ2-7; 9 nucleotides align to TRBD2. This CDR3 has 14 amino acids. CDR1 and CDR2 from the germline V gene are DFQATT and SNEGSKA (reference sequence). The ends lost 2 bases at V and 3 bases at J; junction bases unmatched: 5. CDR3 nucleotide sequence: TGCAGTGCTAGAATAGCGGGAGCCTTCTACGAGCAGTACTTC. This gives the protein CSARIAGAFYEQYF.

This clonotype was recorded at least ten times. The chain joins TRBV29-1 to TRBJ1-2; 7 bases match TRBD1. Germline V gives CDR1 SQVTM, CDR2 ANQGSEA. There are 12 residues in the CDR3. With 4 bases clipped from V and 5 bases from J, the junction kept 4 bases outside the gene matches. For the CDR3, the DNA is TGCAGCGTTGTAACAGGGGTATATGGCTACACCTTC. This translates into CSVVTGVYGYTF.

This clonotype has a handful of counts. The chain recombines TRBV18 with TRBJ2-3; the match to TRBD1 covers 7 bases. Germline V lookup: CDR1 KGHSH, CDR2 LQKENI. V lost 5 bases and J lost 1; bases outside the gene matches: 6. CDR3 length: 15 amino acids. CDR3 coding DNA: TGTGCCAGCTCAGGACGACAGGGAGGCACAGATACGCAGTATTTT. Residues: CASSGRQGGTDTQYF.

This chain connects TRBV7-8 to TRBJ2-1, with 10 bases lining up with TRBD2. Germline V lookup: CDR1 SGHVS, CDR2 FQNEAQ. V lost 5 bases and J lost 4; bases outside the gene matches: 8. The length of the CDR3 is 16 residues. The DNA for the CDR3 is TGTGCCAGCAGCATGACCGGGACTAGCGTATACAATGAGCAGTTCTTC. Translating gives CASSMTGTSVYNEQFF.

Many counts were recorded for this clonotype. This rearrangement joins TRBV6-4 to TRBJ2-1, with 8 bases lining up with TRBD1. V lost 6 bases and J lost 2; bases outside the gene matches: 3. CDR1 and CDR2 (germline): MRHNA, SNTAGT. The CDR3 is 14 residues long. CDR3 amino acids: CASSKDRAYNEQFF. The CDR3 DNA reads TGTGCCAGCAGCAAGGACAGGGCCTACAATGAGCAGTTCTTC.

This rearrangement joins TRBV5-1 to TRBJ2-3; possible D gene TRBD2, 6 bases. Trimming removed 2 bases at V and 2 bases at J, with 12 bases between. Germline V gives CDR1 SGHRS, CDR2 YFSETQ. This CDR3 region has 15 residues. This CDR3 is CASSFLAMITDTQYF. The DNA of the CDR3 is TGCGCCAGCAGCTTCCTAGCGATGATCACAGATACGCAGTATTTT.

This clonotype showed up many times. This chain uses TRBV29-1 with TRBJ2-4, with unresolved D. Germline CDR1 is SQVTM and CDR2 is ANQGSEA. V was shortened by 6 bases and J by 0 bases, with 15 bases between the two germline ends. This CDR3 has 15 amino acids. The CDR3 spells CSVITETLAKNIQYF. CDR3 DNA: TGCAGCGTCATCACAGAGACTCTAGCCAAAAACATTCAGTACTTC.

This rearrangement joins TRBV3-1 to TRBJ2-7, with TRBD2 matching over 9 bases. Germline V gene lookup returns CDR1 LGHDT and CDR2 YNNKEL (reference sequence). V gave up 0 bases and J gave up 0 bases; unmatched junction bases: 6. This CDR3 spans 17 amino acids. The CDR3 bases are TGTGCCAGCAGCCAAGATCGCCTAGCGGGGTACTCCTACGAGCAGTACTTC. Its protein is CASSQDRLAGYSYEQYF.

This rearrangement joins TRBV2 to TRBJ1-1; the D gene is possibly TRBD1 (5 bases). Germline-derived CDR1 and CDR2 are SNHLY and FYNNEI. V lost 8 bases to trimming and J lost 7 bases, with 8 bases between them. This CDR3 is built from 10 residues. CDR3 nucleotide sequence: TGTGCCAGCCGACAGTTTGAAGCTTTCTTT. Translating it yields CASRQFEAFF. Full variable domain (remainder filled in from reference TRBV2 and TRBJ1-1): EPEVTQTPSHQVTQMGQEVILRCVPISNHLYFYWYRQILGQKVEFLVSFYNNEISEKSEIFDDQFSVERPDGSNFTLKIRSTKLEDSAMYFCASRQFEAFFGQGTRLTVV.